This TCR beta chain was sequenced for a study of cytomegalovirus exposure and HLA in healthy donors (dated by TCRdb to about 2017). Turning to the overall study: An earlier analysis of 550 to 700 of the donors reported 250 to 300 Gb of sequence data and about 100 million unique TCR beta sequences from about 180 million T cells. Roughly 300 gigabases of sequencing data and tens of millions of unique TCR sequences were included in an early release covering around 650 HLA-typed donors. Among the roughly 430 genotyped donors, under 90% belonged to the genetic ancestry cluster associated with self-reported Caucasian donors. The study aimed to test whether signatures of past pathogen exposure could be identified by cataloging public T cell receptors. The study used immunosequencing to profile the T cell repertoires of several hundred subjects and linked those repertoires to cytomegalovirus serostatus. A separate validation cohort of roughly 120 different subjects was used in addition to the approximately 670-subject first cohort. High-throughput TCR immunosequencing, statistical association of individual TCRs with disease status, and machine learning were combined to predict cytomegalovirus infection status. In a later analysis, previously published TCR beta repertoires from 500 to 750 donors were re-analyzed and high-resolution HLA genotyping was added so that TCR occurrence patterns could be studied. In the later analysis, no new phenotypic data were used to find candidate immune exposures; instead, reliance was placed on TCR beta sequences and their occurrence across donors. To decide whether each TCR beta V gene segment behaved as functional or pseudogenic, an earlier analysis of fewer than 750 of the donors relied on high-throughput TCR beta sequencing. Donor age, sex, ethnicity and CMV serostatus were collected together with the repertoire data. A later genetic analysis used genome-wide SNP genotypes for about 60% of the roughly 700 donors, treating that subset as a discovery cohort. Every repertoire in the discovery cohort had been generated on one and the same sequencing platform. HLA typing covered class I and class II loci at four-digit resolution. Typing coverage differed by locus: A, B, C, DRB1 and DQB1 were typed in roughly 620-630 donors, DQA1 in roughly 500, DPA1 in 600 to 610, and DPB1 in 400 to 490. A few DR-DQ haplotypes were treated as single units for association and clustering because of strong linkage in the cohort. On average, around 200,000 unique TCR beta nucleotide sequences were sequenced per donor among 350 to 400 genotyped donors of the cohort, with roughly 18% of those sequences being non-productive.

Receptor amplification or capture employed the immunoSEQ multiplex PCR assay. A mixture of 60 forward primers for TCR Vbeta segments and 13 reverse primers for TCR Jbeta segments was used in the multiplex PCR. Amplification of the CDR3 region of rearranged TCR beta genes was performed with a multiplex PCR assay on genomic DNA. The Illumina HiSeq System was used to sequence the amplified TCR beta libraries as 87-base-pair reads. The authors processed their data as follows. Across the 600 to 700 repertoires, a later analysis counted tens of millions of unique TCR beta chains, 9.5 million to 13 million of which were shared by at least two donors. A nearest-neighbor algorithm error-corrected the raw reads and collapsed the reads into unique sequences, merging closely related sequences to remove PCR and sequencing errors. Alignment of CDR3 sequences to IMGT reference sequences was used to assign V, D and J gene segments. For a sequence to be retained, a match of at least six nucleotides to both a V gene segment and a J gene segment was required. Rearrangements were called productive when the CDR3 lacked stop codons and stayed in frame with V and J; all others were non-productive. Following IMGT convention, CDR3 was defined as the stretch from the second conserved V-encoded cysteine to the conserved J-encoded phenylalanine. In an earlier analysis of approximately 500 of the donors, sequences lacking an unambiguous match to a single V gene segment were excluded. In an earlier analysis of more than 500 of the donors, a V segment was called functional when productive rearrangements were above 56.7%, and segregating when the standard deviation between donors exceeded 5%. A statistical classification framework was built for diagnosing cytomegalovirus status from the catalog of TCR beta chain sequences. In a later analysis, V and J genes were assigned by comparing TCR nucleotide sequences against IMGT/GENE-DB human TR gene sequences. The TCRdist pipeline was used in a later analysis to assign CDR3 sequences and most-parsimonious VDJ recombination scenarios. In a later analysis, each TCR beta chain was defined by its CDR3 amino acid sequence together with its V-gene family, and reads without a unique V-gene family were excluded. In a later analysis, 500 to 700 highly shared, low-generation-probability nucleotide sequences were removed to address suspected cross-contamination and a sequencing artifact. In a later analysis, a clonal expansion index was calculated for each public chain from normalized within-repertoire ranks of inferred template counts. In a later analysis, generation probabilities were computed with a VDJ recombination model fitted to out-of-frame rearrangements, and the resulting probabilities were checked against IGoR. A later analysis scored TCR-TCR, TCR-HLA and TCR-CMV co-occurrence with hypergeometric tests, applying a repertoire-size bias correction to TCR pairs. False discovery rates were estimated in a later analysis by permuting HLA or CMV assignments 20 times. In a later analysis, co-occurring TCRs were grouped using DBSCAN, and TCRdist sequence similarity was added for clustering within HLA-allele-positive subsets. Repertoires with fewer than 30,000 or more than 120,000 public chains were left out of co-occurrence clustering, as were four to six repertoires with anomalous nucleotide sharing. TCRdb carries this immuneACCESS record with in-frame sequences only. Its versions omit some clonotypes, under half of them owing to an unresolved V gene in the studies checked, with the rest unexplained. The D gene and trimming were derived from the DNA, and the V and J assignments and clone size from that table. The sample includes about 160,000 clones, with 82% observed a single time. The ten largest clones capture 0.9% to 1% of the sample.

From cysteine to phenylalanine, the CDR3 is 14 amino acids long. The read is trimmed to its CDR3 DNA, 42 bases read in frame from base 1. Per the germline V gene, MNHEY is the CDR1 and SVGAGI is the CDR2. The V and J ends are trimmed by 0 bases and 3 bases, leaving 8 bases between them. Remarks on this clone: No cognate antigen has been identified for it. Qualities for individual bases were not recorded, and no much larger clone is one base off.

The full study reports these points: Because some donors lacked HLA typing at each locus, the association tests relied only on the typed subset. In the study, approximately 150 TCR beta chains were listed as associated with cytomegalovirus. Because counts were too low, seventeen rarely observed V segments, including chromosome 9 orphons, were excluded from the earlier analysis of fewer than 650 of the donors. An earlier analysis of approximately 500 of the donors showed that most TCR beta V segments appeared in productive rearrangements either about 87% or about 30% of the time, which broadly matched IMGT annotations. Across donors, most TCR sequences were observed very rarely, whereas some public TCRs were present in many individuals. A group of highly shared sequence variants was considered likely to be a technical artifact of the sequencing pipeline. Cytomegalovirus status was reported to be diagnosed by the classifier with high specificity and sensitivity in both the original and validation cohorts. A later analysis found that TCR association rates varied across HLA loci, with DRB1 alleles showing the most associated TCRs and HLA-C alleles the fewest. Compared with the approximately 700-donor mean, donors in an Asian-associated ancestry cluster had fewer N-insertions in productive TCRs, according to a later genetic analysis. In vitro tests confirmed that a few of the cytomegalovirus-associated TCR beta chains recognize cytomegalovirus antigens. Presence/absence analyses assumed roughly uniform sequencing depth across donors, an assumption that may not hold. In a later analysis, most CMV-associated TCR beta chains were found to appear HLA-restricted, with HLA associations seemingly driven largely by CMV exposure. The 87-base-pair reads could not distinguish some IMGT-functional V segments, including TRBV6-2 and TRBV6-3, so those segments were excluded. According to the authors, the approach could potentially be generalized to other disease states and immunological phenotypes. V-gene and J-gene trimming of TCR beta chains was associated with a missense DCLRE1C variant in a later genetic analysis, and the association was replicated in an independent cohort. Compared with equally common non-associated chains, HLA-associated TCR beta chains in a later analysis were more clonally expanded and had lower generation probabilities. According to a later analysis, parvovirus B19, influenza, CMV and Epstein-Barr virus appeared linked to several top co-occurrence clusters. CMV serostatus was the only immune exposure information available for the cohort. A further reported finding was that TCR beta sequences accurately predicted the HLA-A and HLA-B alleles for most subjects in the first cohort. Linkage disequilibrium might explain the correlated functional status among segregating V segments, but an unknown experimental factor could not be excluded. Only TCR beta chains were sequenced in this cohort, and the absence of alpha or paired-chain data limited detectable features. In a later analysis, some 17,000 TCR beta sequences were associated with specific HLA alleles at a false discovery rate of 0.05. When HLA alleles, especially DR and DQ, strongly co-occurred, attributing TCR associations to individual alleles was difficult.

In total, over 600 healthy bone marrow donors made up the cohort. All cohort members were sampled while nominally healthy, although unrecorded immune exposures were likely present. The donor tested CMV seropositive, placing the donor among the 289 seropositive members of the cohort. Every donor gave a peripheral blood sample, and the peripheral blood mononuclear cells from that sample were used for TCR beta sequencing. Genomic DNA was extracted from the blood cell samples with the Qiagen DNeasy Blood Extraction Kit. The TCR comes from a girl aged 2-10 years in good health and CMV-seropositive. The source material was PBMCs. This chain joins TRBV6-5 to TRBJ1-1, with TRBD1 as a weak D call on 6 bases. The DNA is TGTGCCAGCAGTTACTCAGGGGGGGACACTGAAGCTTTCTTT. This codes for CASSYSGGDTEAFF.